This T cell receptor (beta chain) appears in the sequencing data of a study of blood T cell repertoires in COVID-19. The protocol was immunoSEQ multiplex PCR, while the TCRdb copy is restricted to in-frame clones and leaves out a portion. This table holds a few hundred thousand clones, around 91% found once. This CDR3 has 16 amino acids. Trimming pared 0 bases from V and 2 bases from J, leaving 15 bases between. The germline CDR1 and CDR2 sequences are GTSNPN and SVGIG (reference sequence). Participants were aged about 18 to 100 years, lived in around 22 US areas, and enrolled virtually. The chain is built from TRBV30 and TRBJ2-3, with D possibly being TRBD2 (5 bases). Sequenced material: PBMCs or T cells enriched from blood (not recorded which). This TCR was recovered from a woman in her 40s who had recovered from COVID-19. DNA for the CDR3: TGTGCCTGGAGTGTACCGGAAGCGGATTACACAGATACGCAGTATTTT. Its protein product is CAWSVPEADYTDTQYF.